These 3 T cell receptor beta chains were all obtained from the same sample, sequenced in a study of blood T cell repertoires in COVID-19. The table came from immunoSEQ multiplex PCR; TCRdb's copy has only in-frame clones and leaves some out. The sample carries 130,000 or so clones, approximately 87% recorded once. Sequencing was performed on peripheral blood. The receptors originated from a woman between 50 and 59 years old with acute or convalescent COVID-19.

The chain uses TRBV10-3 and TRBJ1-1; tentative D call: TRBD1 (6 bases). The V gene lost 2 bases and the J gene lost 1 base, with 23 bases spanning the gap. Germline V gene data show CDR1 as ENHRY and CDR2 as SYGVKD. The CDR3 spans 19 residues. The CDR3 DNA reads TGTGCCATCAGTGAGAAAACAGGGAGTATGGTACGGGCGAACACTGAAGCTTTCTTT. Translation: CAISEKTGSMVRANTEAFF.

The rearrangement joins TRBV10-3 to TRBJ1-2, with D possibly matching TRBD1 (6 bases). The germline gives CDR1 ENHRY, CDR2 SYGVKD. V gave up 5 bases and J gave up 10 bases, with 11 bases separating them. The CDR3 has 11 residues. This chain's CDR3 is CAISLQGDYTF. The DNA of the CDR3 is TGTGCCATCAGTCTACAGGGTGACTACACCTTC.

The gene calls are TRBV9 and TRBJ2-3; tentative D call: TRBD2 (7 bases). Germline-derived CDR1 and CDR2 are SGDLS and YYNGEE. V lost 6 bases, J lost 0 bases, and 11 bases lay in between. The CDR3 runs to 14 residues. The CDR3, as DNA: TGTGCCAGCACCGGGGGGCTAAGCACAGATACGCAGTATTTT. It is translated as CASTGGLSTDTQYF.